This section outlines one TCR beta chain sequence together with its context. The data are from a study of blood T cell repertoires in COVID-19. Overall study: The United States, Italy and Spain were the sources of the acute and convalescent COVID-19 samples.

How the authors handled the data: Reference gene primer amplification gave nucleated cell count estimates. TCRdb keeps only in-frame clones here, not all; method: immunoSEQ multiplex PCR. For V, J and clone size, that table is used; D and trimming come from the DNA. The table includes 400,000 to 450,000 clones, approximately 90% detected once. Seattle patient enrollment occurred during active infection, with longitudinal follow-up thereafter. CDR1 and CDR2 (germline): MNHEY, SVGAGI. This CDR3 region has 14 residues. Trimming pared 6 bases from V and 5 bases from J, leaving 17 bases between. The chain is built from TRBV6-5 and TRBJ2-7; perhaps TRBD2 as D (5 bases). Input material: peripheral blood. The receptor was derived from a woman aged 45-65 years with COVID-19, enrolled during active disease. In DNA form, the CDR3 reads TGTGCCAGCAGGTGGACTCGGACCTCGGACGAGCAGTACTTC. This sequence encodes CASRWTRTSDEQYF.